This T cell receptor (beta chain) was retrieved from a study of CD8 T cells in ankylosing spondylitis. Comment on this clonotype: Its antigen is undetermined. The junction does not match germline at one end; this may be a read error.

Using its own MiXCR run on the 5' RACE reads, TCRdb lists one record per CDR3 protein. The sample contains 290,000 or so distinct CDR3 sequences, less than 25% of which appear only once. Germline V CDR1 and CDR2: SNHLY, FYNNEI. The CDR3 contains 17 residues. Study-level points and caveats: A motif of eight or nine highly homologous TCR beta variants was seen as apparently characteristic of ankylosing spondylitis blood. Clones that were linked to disease were CD8+ and were relatively rare in peripheral blood. Disease-linked clones were reportedly significantly enriched in matched ankylosing spondylitis synovial fluid. Earlier work had already found some motif variants in reactive arthritis synovial fluid and blood.

Specimen: blood, either unsorted or a sorted T cell fraction (not recorded which). This sequence was found in a female donor with ankylosing spondylitis or in good health (not recorded which). The V and J genes are TRBV2 and TRBJ1-1; tentative D call: TRBD1 (6 bases). CDR3 DNA sequence: TGTACCAGCAGTTTAAGCGGTTTAAGGGAAGGGGGCACTGAAGCTTTCTTT. Its translation: CTSSLSGLREGGTEAFF.